This T cell receptor (beta chain) derives from a study of blood T cell repertoires in COVID-19. In the study overall: T cells, B-cell-depleted T cells, or PBMCs provided the cDNA or gDNA that served as material.

Germline CDR1 is SGHTS and CDR2 is YDEGEE. The CDR3 is 14 residues long. Trimming took 4 bases from V and 4 from J; bases not matched to a gene: 8. Authors' data handling: Reference gene primers were amplified, and this amplification served to estimate nucleated cell counts. This table comes from immunoSEQ multiplex PCR, and its TCRdb copy is limited to in-frame clones, with some not included. V and J calls and clone size are those listed in that table; D and trimming were worked out from the DNA. This sample has about 220,000 clones, with 70% to 90% found just once. This clone was seen once. This sequence joins TRBV5-8 and TRBJ2-7; TRBD1 matches 7 bases. The receptor was isolated from a man aged 50-59 years who had recovered from COVID-19. The sequencing input was peripheral blood. The CDR3 protein is CASSQPGQRYEQYF. The CDR3, as DNA: TGTGCCAGCAGCCAACCGGGACAGCGGTACGAGCAGTACTTC.